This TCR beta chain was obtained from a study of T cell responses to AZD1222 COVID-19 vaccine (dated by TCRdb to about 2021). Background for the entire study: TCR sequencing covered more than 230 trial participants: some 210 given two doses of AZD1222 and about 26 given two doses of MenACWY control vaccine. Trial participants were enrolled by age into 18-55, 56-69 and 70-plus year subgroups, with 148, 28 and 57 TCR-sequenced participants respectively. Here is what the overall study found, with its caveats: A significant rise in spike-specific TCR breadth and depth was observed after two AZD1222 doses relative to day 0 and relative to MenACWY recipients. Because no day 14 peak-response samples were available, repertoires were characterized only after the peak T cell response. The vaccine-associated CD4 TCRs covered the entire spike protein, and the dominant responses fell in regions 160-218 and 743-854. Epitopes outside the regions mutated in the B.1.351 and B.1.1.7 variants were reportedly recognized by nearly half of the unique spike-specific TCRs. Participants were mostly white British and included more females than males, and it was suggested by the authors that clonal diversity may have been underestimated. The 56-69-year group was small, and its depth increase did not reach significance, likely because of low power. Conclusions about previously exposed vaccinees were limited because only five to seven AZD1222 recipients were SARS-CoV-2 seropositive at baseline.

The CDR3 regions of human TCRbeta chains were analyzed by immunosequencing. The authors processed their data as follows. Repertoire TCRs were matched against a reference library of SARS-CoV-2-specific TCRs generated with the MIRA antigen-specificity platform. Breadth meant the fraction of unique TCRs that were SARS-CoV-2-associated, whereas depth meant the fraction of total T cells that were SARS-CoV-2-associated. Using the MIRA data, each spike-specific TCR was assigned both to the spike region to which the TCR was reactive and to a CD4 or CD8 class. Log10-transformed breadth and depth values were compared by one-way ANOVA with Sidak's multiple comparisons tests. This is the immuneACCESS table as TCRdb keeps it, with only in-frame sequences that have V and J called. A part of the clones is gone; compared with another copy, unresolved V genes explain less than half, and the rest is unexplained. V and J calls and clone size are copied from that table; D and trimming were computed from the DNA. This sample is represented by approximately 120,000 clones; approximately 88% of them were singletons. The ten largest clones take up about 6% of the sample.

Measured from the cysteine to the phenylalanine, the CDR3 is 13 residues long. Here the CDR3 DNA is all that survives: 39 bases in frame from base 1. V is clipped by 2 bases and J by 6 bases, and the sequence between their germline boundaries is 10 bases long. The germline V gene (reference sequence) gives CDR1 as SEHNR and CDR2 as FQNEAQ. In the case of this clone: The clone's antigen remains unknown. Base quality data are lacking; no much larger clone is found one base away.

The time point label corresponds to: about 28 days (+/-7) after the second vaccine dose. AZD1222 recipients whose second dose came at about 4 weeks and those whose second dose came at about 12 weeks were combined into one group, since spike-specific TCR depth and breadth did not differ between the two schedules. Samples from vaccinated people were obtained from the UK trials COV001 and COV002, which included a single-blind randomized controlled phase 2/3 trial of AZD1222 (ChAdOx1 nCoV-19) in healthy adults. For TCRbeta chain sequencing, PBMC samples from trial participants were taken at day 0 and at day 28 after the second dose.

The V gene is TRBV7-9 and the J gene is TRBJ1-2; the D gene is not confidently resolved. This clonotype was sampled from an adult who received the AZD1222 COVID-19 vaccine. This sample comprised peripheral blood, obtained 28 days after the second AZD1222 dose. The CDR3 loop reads CASSLLGLNGYTF. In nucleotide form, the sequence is TGTGCCAGCAGCTTATTAGGGTTGAATGGCTACACCTTC. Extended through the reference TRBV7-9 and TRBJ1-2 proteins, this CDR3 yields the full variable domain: DTGVSQNPRHKITKRGQNVTFRCDPISEHNRLYWYRQTLGQGPEFLTYFQNEAQLEKSRLLSDRFSAERPKGSFSTLEIQRTEQGDSAMYLCASSLLGLNGYTFGSGTRLTVV.